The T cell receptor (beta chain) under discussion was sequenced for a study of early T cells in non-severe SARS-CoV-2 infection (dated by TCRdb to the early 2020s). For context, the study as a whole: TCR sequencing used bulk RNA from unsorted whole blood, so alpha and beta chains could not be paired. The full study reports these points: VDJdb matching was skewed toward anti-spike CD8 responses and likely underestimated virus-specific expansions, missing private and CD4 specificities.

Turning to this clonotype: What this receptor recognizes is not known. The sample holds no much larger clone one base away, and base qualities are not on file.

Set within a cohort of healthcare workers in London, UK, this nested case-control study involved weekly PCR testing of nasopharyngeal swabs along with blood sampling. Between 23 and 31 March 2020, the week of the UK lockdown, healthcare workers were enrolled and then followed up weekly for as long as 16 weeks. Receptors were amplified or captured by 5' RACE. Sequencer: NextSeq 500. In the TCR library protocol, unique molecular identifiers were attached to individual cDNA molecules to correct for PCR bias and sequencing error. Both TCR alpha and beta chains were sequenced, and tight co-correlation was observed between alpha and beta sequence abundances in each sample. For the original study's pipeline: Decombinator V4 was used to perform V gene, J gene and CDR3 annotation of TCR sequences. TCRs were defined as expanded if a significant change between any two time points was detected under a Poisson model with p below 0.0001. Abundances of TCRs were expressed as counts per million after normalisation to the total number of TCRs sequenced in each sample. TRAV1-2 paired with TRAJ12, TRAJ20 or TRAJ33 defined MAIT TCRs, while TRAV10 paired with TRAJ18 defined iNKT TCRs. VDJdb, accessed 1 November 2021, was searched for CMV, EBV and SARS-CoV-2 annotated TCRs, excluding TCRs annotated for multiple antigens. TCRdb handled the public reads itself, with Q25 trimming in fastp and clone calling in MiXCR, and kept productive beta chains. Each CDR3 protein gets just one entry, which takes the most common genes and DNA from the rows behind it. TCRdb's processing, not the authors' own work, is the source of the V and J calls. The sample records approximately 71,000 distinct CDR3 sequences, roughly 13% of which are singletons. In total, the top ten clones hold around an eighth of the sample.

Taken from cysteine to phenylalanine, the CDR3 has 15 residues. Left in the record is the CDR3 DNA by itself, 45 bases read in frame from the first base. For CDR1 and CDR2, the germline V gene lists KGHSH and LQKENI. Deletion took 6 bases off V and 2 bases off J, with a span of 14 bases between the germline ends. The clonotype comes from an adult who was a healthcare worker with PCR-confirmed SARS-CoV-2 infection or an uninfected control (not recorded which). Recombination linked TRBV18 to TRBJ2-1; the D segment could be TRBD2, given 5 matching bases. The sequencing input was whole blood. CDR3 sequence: CASSPPGVPYNEQFF. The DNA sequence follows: TGTGCCAGCTCGCCCCCCGGGGTCCCCTACAATGAGCAGTTCTTC.